This T cell receptor beta chain was retrieved from a study of blood T cells in healthy people across ages. J was trimmed by 5 bases and V by 6 bases; bases with no gene match: 13. The length of the CDR3 is 17 residues. Germline V gives CDR1 MNHNS, CDR2 SASEGT. The authors ran a second PCR of about 6 to 11 cycles using a sample-barcoded 5' primer and a J-beta primer mix. A single record per CDR3 protein comes from TCRdb applying MiXCR to the 5' RACE reads. The sample lists more than 650,000 distinct CDR3 sequences, about 55% occurring once. The rearrangement uses TRBV6-1 and TRBJ1-5; 10 bases fit TRBD1. This TCR was sampled from a man at least 80 years old in good health. Sequenced material: blood. This chain's CDR3 is CASRPLKGTGDHQPQHF. DNA for the CDR3: TGTGCCAGCAGGCCCCTCAAGGGGACAGGGGATCATCAGCCCCAGCATTTT.